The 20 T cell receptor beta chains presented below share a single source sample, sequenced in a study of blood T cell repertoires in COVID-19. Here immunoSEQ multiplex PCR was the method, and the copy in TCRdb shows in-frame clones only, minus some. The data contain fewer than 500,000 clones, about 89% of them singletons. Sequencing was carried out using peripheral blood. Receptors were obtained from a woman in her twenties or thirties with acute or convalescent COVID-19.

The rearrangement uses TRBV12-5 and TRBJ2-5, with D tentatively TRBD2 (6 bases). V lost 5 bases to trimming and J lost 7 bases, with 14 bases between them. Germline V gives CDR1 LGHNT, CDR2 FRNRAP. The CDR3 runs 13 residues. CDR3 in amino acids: CASGPQGSGTQYF. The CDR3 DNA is TGTGCTAGTGGTCCCCAGGGTAGCGGGACCCAGTACTTC. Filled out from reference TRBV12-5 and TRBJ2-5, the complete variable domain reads DARVTQTPRHKVTEMGQEVTMRCQPILGHNTVFWYRQTMMQGLELLAYFRNRAPLDDSGMPKDRFSAEMPDATLATLKIQPSEPRDSAVYFCASGPQGSGTQYFGPGTRLLVL.

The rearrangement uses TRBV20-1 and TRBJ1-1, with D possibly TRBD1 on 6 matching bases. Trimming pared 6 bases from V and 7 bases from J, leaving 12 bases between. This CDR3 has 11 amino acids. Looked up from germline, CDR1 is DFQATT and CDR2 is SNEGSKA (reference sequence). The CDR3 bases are TGCAGTGCCCATCGACAGGTTGAAGCTTTCTTT. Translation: CSAHRQVEAFF.

CDR3 coding DNA: TGTGCCAGCAGCTTGTCTTCCCCCCCTAGGGAGCAGTACTTC. Its protein is CASSLSSPPREQYF. This chain uses TRBV5-5 with TRBJ2-7; D remains unclear. The CDR3 runs to 14 residues. Germline-derived CDR1 and CDR2 are SGHKS and YYEKEE (reference sequence). V dropped 1 base and J dropped 7 bases, with 15 bases sitting between them.

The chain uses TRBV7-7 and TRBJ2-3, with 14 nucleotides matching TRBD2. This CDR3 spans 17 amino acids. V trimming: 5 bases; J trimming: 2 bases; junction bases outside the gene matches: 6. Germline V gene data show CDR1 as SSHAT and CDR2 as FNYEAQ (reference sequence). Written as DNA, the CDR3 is TGTGCCAGCAGCCCAGGACTAGCGGGGGGCCACACAGATACGCAGTATTTT. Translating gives CASSPGLAGGHTDTQYF.

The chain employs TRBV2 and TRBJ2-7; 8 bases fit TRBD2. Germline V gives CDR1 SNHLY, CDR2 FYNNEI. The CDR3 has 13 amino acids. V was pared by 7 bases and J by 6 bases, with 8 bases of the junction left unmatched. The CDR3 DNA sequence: TGTGCCAGCACCGGGGGGGTTAGGAGCGAGCAGTACTTC. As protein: CASTGGVRSEQYF.

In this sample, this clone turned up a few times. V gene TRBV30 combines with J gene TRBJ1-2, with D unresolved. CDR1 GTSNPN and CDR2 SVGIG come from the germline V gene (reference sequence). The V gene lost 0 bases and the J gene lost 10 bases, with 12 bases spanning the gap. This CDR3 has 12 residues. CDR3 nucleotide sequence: TGTGCCTGGAGTGTACAGCGGCAATCCTACACCTTC. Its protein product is CAWSVQRQSYTF.

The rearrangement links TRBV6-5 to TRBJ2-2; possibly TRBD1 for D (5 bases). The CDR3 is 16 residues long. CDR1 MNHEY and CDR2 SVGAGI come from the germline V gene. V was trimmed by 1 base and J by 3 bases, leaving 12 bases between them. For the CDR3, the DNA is TGTGCCAGCAGTTACTATCCGGACACCGACACCGGGGAGCTGTTTTTT. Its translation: CASSYYPDTDTGELFF.

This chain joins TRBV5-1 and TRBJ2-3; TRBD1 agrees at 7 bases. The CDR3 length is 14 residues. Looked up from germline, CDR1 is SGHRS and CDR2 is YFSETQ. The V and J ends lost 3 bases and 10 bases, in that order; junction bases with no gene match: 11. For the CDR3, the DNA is TGCGCCAGCAGCTCGGGACAGACGGCATGGGCGCAGTATTTT. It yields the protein CASSSGQTAWAQYF.

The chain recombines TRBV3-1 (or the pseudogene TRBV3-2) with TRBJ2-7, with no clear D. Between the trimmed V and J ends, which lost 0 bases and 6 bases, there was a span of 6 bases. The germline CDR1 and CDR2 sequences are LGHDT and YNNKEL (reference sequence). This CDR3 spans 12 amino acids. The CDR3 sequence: CASSQDFREQYF. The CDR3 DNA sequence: TGTGCCAGCAGCCAAGACTTCCGCGAGCAGTACTTC.

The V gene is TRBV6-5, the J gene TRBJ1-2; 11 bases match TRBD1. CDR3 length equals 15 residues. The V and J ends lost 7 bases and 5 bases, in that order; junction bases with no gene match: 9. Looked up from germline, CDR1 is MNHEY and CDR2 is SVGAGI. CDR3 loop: CASKSGTGGRYGYTF. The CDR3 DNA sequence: TGTGCCAGCAAATCCGGGACAGGGGGACGGTATGGCTACACCTTC.

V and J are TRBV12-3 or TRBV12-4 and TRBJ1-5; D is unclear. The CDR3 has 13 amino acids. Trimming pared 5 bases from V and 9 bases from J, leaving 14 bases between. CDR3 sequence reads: CASSPSSVAPQHF. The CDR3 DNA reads TGTGCCAGCAGTCCATCTTCAGTTGCGCCCCAGCATTTT.

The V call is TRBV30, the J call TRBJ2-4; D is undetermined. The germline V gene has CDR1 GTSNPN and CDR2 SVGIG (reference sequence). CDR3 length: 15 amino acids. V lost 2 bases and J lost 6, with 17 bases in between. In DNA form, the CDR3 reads TGTGCCTGGAGTCGAAGCGCCGAGATACTAAACATTCAGTACTTC. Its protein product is CAWSRSAEILNIQYF.

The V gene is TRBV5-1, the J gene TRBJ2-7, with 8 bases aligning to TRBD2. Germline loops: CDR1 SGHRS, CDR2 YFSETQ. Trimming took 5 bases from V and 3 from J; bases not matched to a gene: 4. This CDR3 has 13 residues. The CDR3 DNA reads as TGCGCCAGCAGGGTCCGGGAGGGCTACGAGCAGTACTTC. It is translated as CASRVREGYEQYF.

The CDR3 nucleotides are TGTGCCAGCAGTTTGGTGGGGGCCCCCTGGGAGCAGTACTTC. It encodes CASSLVGAPWEQYF. The chain couples TRBV28 to TRBJ2-7; a possible D gene is TRBD1 (6 bases). The V gene's germline CDR1 is MDHEN and CDR2 SYDVKM. This CDR3 is built from 14 residues. Trimming left V 3 bases short and J 7 bases short, with 16 bases between.

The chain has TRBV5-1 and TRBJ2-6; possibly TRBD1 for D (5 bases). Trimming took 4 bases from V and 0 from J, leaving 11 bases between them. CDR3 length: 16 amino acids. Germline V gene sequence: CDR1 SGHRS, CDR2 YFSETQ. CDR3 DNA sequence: TGCGCCAGCAGCGGAACAGGAGCCTCTGGGGCCAACGTCCTGACTTTC. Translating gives CASSGTGASGANVLTF.

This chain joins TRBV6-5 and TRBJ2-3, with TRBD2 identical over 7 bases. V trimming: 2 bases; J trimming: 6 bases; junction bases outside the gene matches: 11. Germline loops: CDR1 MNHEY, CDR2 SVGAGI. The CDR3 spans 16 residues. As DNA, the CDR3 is TGTGCCAGCAGTTACGTCGCGGGGGAGGGTCTTGATACGCAGTATTTT. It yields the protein CASSYVAGEGLDTQYF.

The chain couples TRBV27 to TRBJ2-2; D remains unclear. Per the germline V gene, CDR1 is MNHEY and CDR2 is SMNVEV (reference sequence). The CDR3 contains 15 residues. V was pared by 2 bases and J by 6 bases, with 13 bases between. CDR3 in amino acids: CASSLTVVSPGELFF. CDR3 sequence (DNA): TGTGCCAGCAGTTTAACGGTAGTTTCACCCGGGGAGCTGTTTTTT.

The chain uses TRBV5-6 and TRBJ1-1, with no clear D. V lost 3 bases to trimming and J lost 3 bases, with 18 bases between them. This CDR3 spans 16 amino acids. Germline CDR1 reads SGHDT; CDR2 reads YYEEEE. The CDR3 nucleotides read TGTGCCAGCAGCTCCGGACGGGGATCCCGGGACACTGAAGCTTTCTTT. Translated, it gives CASSSGRGSRDTEAFF.

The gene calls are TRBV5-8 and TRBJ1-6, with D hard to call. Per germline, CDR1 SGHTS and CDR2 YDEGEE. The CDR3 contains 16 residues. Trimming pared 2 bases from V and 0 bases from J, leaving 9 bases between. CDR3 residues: CASSLGGSSYNSPLHF. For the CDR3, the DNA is TGTGCCAGCAGCTTAGGCGGGAGCTCCTATAATTCACCCCTCCACTTT.

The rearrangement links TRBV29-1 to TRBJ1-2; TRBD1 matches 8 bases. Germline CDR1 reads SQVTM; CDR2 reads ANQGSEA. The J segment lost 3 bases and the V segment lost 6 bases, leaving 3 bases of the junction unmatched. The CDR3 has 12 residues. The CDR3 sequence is CSVLGQDYGYTF. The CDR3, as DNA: TGCAGCGTCTTGGGACAGGACTATGGCTACACCTTC.